The entry below describes one T cell receptor beta chain. Its specificity is not known. Single viable CD3+CD4+CD8-CD45RO+ cells were sorted as the memory CD4+ T cells. Serum IgG to CMV pp150, pp28, p38 and p52 defined serostatus. The data are from a study of memory CD4+ T cells and cytomegalovirus serostatus. Findings and caveats of the study: A US-trained random forest predicted CMV serostatus with median AUC around 0.9.

TCRdb keeps only in-frame clones here, not all; method: immunoSEQ multiplex PCR. The table records about 59,000 clones, 81% of them present only once. Germline V CDR1 and CDR2: SQVTM, ANQGSEA. The CDR3 is 11 residues long. Trimming cost V 7 bases and J 6 bases, with 9 bases left between them. The genes are TRBV29-1 and TRBJ2-2; D not certain. The clonotype originates from an adult in good health and CMV-seronegative. The sequenced material came from memory CD4+ T cells from blood. The CDR3 DNA reads TGCAGCGCTTGGTCGTCCGGGGAGCTGTTTTTT. It translates to CSAWSSGELFF.